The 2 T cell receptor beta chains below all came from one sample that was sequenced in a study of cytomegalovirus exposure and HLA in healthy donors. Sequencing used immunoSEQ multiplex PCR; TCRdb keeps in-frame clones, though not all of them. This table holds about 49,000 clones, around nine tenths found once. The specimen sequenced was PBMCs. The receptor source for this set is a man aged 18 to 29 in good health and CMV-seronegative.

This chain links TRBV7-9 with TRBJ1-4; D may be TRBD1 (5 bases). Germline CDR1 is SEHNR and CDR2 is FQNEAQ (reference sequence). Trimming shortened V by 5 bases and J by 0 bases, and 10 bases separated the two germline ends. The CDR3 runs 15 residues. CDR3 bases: TGTGCCAGCAGCCCCCGACAGCCAACTAATGAAAAACTGTTTTTT. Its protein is CASSPRQPTNEKLFF.

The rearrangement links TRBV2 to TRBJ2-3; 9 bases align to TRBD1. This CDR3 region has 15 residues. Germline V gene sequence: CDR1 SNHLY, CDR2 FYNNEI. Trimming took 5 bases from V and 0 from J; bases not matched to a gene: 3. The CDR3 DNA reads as TGTGCCAGCAGTTACGACAGGGGGAGCACAGATACGCAGTATTTT. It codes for CASSYDRGSTDTQYF.